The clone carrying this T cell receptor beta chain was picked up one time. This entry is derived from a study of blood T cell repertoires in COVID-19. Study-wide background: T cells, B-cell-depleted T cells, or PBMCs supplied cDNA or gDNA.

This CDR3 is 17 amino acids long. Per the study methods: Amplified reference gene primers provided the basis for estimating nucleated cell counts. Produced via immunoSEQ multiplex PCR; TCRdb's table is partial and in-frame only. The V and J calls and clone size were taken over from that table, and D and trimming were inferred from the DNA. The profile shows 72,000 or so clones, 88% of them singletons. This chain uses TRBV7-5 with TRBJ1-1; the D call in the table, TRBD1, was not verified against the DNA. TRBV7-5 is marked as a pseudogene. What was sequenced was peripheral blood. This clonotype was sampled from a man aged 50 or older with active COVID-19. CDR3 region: CVRSRMTGGDGNTEAFF. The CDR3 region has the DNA TGTGTCAGAAGCCGAATGACAGGGGGCGATGGGAACACTGAAGCTTTCTTT.